What follows are 2 T cell receptor beta chains derived from one specimen sequenced in a study of cytomegalovirus exposure and HLA in healthy donors. 60 Vbeta and 13 Jbeta primers were used in PCR. Data came from immunoSEQ multiplex PCR; TCRdb stores just in-frame clones and leaves some out. Of roughly 200,000 clones in the sample, about 83% are singletons; the top ten hold approximately 2.9%. Material: PBMCs. Receptor source: a female donor in good health and CMV-seronegative.

The chain uses TRBV14 and TRBJ1-6; 9 nucleotides align to TRBD1. The CDR3 contains 15 residues. V dropped 1 base and J dropped 10; count of bases not matched to a gene: 5. From germline, CDR1 is SGHDN and CDR2 FVKESK. In DNA, the CDR3 is TGTGCCAGCAGCCAAGTCCGGACAGGGGAATCACCCCTCCACTTT. Translated: CASSQVRTGESPLHF. The full variable domain, rest sourced from reference TRBV14 and TRBJ1-6, is EAGVTQFPSHSVIEKGQTVTLRCDPISGHDNLYWYRRVMGKEIKFLLHFVKESKQDESGMPNNRFLAERTGGTYSTLKVQPAELEDSGVYFCASSQVRTGESPLHFGNGTRLTVT.

The chain links TRBV30 to TRBJ1-1; no clear D. Germline assignment: CDR1 GTSNPN and CDR2 SVGIG (reference sequence). Trimming took 8 bases from V and 5 from J, leaving 12 bases between them. The length of the CDR3 is 11 residues. The CDR3 nucleotides read TGTGCCCATGGACTGCGTACTGAAGCTTTCTTT. Translated, it gives CAHGLRTEAFF.